The 27 T cell receptor beta chains presented below share a single source sample, sequenced in a study of T cells after yellow fever vaccination. A single record per CDR3 protein comes from TCRdb applying MiXCR to the 5' RACE reads. This sample yields 150,000 to 200,000 distinct CDR3 sequences, of which about 6% are seen a single time; 2.5% to 3.5% belongs to the top ten. Sample: CD4+ T cells sorted from PBMCs, taken on the day of the first yellow fever vaccination. The receptors come from a man between 18 and 29 years old who received the YFV17D yellow fever vaccine.

The chain carries TRBV18 and TRBJ1-3, with D possibly matching TRBD1 (5 bases). Germline assignment: CDR1 KGHSH and CDR2 LQKENI. The CDR3 extends over 14 amino acids. V shed 3 bases and J shed 4 bases, with 10 bases lying between them. The CDR3 DNA follows: TGTGCCAGCTCACCCGGGACGCAAGGAAACACCATATATTTT. The encoded protein is CASSPGTQGNTIYF.

The CDR3 loop is CASRTFGGSDEQFF. Here the CDR3 DNA reads TGTGCCAGCAGGACCTTCGGGGGGTCGGATGAGCAGTTCTTC. This chain links TRBV6-4 with TRBJ2-1, with 7 positions matching TRBD2. This CDR3 comprises 14 residues. Germline V gives CDR1 MRHNA, CDR2 SNTAGT. The J segment lost 8 bases and the V segment lost 6 bases, leaving 10 bases of the junction unmatched.

This clonotype was counted at least ten times. This chain joins TRBV12-3 or TRBV12-4 and TRBJ2-5; TRBD2 aligns across 9 bases. This CDR3 region has 15 residues. The V and J ends lost 6 bases and 1 base, in that order; junction bases with no gene match: 6. As DNA, the CDR3 is TGTGCCAGCAGCCAGATAGCGGGGGTCCAAGAGACCCAGTACTTC. Translated, it gives CASSQIAGVQETQYF.

About this clonotype: Just one base apart from a much larger clone, this may be a read error. V gene TRBV28 combines with J gene TRBJ2-5, with D hard to call. The CDR3 contains 12 residues. Germline V gene lookup returns CDR1 MDHEN and CDR2 SYDVKM. The DNA for the CDR3 is TGTGCCAGCAGCCCCCAGGAAGACACCCAGTACTTC. It is translated as CASSPQEDTQYF.

Many counts were recorded for this clonotype. This chain connects TRBV24-1 to TRBJ2-2; TRBD1 matches at 11 bases. The CDR3 covers 15 residues. V dropped 7 bases and J dropped 4; count of bases not matched to a gene: 4. CDR1 is KGHDR, CDR2 SFDVKD, per germline. The CDR3 region is CATSAGTGGTGELFF. CDR3 nucleotides: TGTGCCACCAGCGCCGGGACAGGGGGCACCGGGGAGCTGTTTTTT.

At least ten counts were recorded for this clonotype. V gene TRBV20-1 combines with J gene TRBJ2-5; D might be TRBD2 (7 bases). V lost 2 bases, J lost 5 bases, and 12 bases lay in between. The CDR3 covers 13 residues. Germline V gives CDR1 DFQATT, CDR2 SNEGSKA (reference sequence). In DNA, the CDR3 is TGCAGTGCTAGATCGGGGGGCATGGAGACCCAGTACTTC. Amino acids: CSARSGGMETQYF.

V gene TRBV7-3 combines with J gene TRBJ2-2; D unclear. Looked up from germline, CDR1 is SGHTA and CDR2 is FQGTGA. V was clipped by 5 bases and J by 1 base, with 5 bases between them. CDR3 length equals 13 residues. DNA for the CDR3: TGTGCCAGCAGCGCCAGGAACACCGGGGAGCTGTTTTTT. It specifies CASSARNTGELFF.

The table lists this clonotype with many counts. V and J are TRBV5-1 and TRBJ1-5; weak D call: TRBD1 (6 bases). Trimming left V 0 bases short and J 6 bases short, with 13 bases between. Germline CDR1 is SGHRS and CDR2 is YFSETQ. The CDR3 totals 15 residues. The CDR3 DNA reads TGCGCCAGCAGCTTGGAAGGGGAGGGGGTTCAGCCCCAGCATTTT. It is translated as CASSLEGEGVQPQHF.

The table lists this clonotype with a few counts. This sequence joins TRBV5-1 and TRBJ1-2; D may be TRBD1 (6 bases). This CDR3 has 15 amino acids. CDR1 and CDR2 from the germline V gene are SGHRS and YFSETQ. Trimming removed 4 bases at V and 3 bases at J, with 16 bases between. The CDR3 reads CASSLTGLSDYGYTF. For the CDR3, the DNA is TGCGCCAGCAGCCTAACAGGGTTGAGTGACTATGGCTACACCTTC.

This clonotype has a count of ten or more. This rearrangement joins TRBV4-3 to TRBJ2-4; D uncertain. The ends were cut back, 0 bases at V and 0 bases at J, with 12 bases in the middle. The CDR3 runs 17 residues. Per germline, CDR1 LGHNA and CDR2 YSLEER. As DNA, the CDR3 is TGCGCCAGCAGCCAAGAAACTGTACCTAAAGCCAAAAACATTCAGTACTTC. This translates into CASSQETVPKAKNIQYF.

This clonotype was recorded many times. This chain links TRBV12-3 or TRBV12-4 with TRBJ2-1; 7 nucleotides line up with TRBD1. The CDR3 consists of 14 residues. J gave up 5 bases and V 3 bases, and 4 bases lay outside the gene matches. CDR3 sequence reads: CASSLPGTDNEQFF. CDR3 in DNA: TGTGCCAGCAGTTTGCCCGGGACAGACAATGAGCAGTTCTTC.

This clonotype was observed many times. The J gene is TRBJ2-7, the V gene TRBV18, with D possibly called TRBD1 or TRBD2 (5 bases each). CDR1 is KGHSH, CDR2 LQKENI, per germline. Trimming took 6 bases from V and 1 from J, leaving 13 bases between them. This CDR3 is 14 amino acids long. CDR3 DNA: TGTGCCAGCTCTCCGCTGGGGGAATCCTACGAGCAGTACGTC. Translated, it gives CASSPLGESYEQYV.

This chain uses TRBV7-9 with TRBJ1-1; D is unclear. This CDR3 has 13 amino acids. The germline V gene has CDR1 SEHNR and CDR2 FQNEAQ (reference sequence). V lost 3 bases to trimming and J lost 1 base, with 6 bases between them. CDR3 sequence: CASSFIGNTEAFF. For the CDR3, the DNA is TGTGCCAGCAGCTTCATCGGGAACACTGAAGCTTTCTTT.

This clonotype was detected only a few times. In DNA, the CDR3 is TGCGCCAGCAGTGTACAGAGAAAAGAGACCCAGTACTTC. Protein: CASSVQRKETQYF. The gene calls are TRBV5-1 and TRBJ2-5; D not certain. Trimming took 5 bases from V and 3 from J, leaving 11 bases between them. The CDR3 is 13 residues long. Germline V gives CDR1 SGHRS, CDR2 YFSETQ.

This clonotype was seen many times. The chain couples TRBV29-1 to TRBJ2-5; no firm D call. The CDR3 runs 12 residues. V was clipped by 4 bases and J by 0 bases, with 6 bases between them. Germline CDR1 is SQVTM and CDR2 is ANQGSEA. CDR3 residues: CSVAAYQETQYF. CDR3 DNA: TGCAGCGTTGCCGCGTACCAAGAGACCCAGTACTTC.

The chain has TRBV9 and TRBJ1-2; 8 nucleotides align to TRBD1. CDR1 is SGDLS, CDR2 YYNGEE, per germline. CDR3 length: 18 amino acids. With 3 bases clipped from V and 4 bases from J, the junction kept 17 bases outside the gene matches. The DNA of the CDR3 is TGTGCCAGCAGCGCCCCTATGGTTCCGAACAGGGGGATCTATGGCTACACCTTC. This translates into CASSAPMVPNRGIYGYTF.

In this sample, this clonotype turned up many times. V gene TRBV6-1 combines with J gene TRBJ2-4; D not resolved. The V and J ends lost 5 bases and 3 bases respectively, with 20 bases between them. The germline gives CDR1 MNHNS, CDR2 SASEGT. The CDR3 totals 17 residues. DNA of the CDR3: TGTGCCAGCAGTCCCGGTCGGAAGAACGCAGGCAAAAACATTCAGTACTTC. Its translation is CASSPGRKNAGKNIQYF.

This chain joins TRBV6-5 and TRBJ2-2; TRBD1 matches 7 bases. V was pared by 6 bases and J by 6 bases, with 7 bases of the junction left unmatched. The CDR3 spans 14 residues. In germline, CDR1 is MNHEY, CDR2 SVGAGI. The CDR3 region is CASSRDRVAGELFF. Written as DNA, the CDR3 is TGTGCCAGCAGCCGCGACAGGGTGGCCGGGGAGCTGTTTTTT.

This clonotype was counted a few times. The CDR3 protein is CASSFQGPSDTQYF. The CDR3 DNA reads TGCGCCAGCAGCTTCCAGGGACCCTCAGATACGCAGTATTTT. The chain couples TRBV5-1 to TRBJ2-3; D is tentatively TRBD1 or TRBD2 (5 bases each). V gave up 2 bases and J gave up 4 bases, with 11 bases separating them. This CDR3 spans 14 amino acids. From germline, CDR1 is SGHRS and CDR2 YFSETQ. The full variable domain, rest sourced from reference TRBV5-1 and TRBJ2-3, is KAGVTQTPRYLIKTRGQQVTLSCSPISGHRSVSWYQQTPGQGLQFLFEYFSETQRNKGNFPGRFSGRQFSNSRSEMNVSTLELGDSALYLCASSFQGPSDTQYFGPGTRLTVL.

This clonotype was counted ten times or more. The chain links TRBV5-1 to TRBJ2-2; D unclear. Germline-derived CDR1 and CDR2 are SGHRS and YFSETQ. The V gene lost 5 bases and the J gene lost 5 bases, with 4 bases spanning the gap. This CDR3 contains 11 residues. CDR3: CASRVTGELFF. The CDR3 nucleotides read TGCGCCAGCAGAGTTACCGGGGAGCTGTTTTTT. The full variable domain, rest sourced from reference TRBV5-1 and TRBJ2-2, is KAGVTQTPRYLIKTRGQQVTLSCSPISGHRSVSWYQQTPGQGLQFLFEYFSETQRNKGNFPGRFSGRQFSNSRSEMNVSTLELGDSALYLCASRVTGELFFGEGSRLTVL.

The genes are TRBV18 and TRBJ2-5; D possibly uses TRBD1 or TRBD2 (5 bases each). This CDR3 has 16 residues. The V end lost 6 bases, the J end lost 0 bases, and 17 bases lay between the germline ends. CDR1 and CDR2 from the germline V gene are KGHSH and LQKENI. CDR3 protein: CASSEALSGHQETQYF. The CDR3 nucleotides read TGTGCCAGCTCGGAGGCACTTTCGGGACACCAAGAGACCCAGTACTTC.

In this sample, this clonotype turned up many times. CDR3 amino acids: CASSLSRLAGPHGDEQFF. The CDR3 nucleotides are TGCGCCAGCAGCTTGAGTAGGCTAGCGGGGCCCCACGGGGATGAGCAGTTCTTC. The V gene is TRBV5-1, the J gene TRBJ2-1; 9 bases are shared with TRBD2. V shed 1 base and J 8 bases; nucleotides not matched to a gene: 16. This CDR3 has 18 amino acids. Germline CDR1 and CDR2: SGHRS and YFSETQ. Supplemented by reference TRBV5-1 and TRBJ2-1, the full variable domain reads KAGVTQTPRYLIKTRGQQVTLSCSPISGHRSVSWYQQTPGQGLQFLFEYFSETQRNKGNFPGRFSGRQFSNSRSEMNVSTLELGDSALYLCASSLSRLAGPHGDEQFFGPGTRLTVL.

This chain joins TRBV13 and TRBJ2-2, with no clear D. CDR3 length: 14 amino acids. V dropped 2 bases and J dropped 7 bases, with 11 bases sitting between them. Germline V gene data show CDR1 as PRHDT and CDR2 as FYEKMQ (reference sequence). The CDR3 is CASSLRPFNGELFF. In nucleotides, the CDR3 is TGTGCCAGCAGCTTAAGACCCTTCAACGGGGAGCTGTTTTTT.

This clonotype has more than one count but fewer than ten. This chain joins TRBV12-3 or TRBV12-4 and TRBJ1-4; TRBD1 agrees at 9 bases. The J segment lost 7 bases and the V segment lost 7 bases, leaving 7 bases of the junction unmatched. This CDR3 region has 14 residues. The CDR3 nucleotides read TGTGCCAGCACCGGGACAGGGAAGGCTGAAAAACTGTTTTTT. Its translation: CASTGTGKAEKLFF.

This clonotype occurred many times. The chain has TRBV5-1 and TRBJ2-5, with 9 nucleotides matching TRBD2. The length of the CDR3 is 15 residues. Trimming removed 0 bases from V and 4 bases from J; junction bases left unmatched: 4. Germline CDR1 reads SGHRS; CDR2 reads YFSETQ. Here the CDR3 DNA reads TGCGCCAGCAGCTTGGGGCCGGGACTAGCAGAGACCCAGTACTTC. Translated, it gives CASSLGPGLAETQYF.

This clonotype occurred a few times. The V and J genes are TRBV9 and TRBJ2-1, with D unclear. Germline V lookup: CDR1 SGDLS, CDR2 YYNGEE. The CDR3 runs 16 residues. V was clipped by 4 bases and J by 0 bases, with 14 bases between them. CDR3 coding DNA: TGTGCCAGCAGCACCAAGGACGCTACCTCCTACAATGAGCAGTTCTTC. Its protein is CASSTKDATSYNEQFF. Using reference TRBV9 and TRBJ2-1 for the parts outside the CDR3, the full variable domain is DSGVTQTPKHLITATGQRVTLRCSPRSGDLSVYWYQQSLDQGLQFLIQYYNGEERAKGNILERFSAQQFPDLHSELNLSSLELGDSALYFCASSTKDATSYNEQFFGPGTRLTVL.

This clonotype was counted at least ten times. The chain uses TRBV5-1 and TRBJ2-7, with a tentative D call TRBD1 (5 bases). Looked up from germline, CDR1 is SGHRS and CDR2 is YFSETQ. V was clipped by 2 bases and J by 7 bases, with 7 bases between them. The CDR3 sequence is 11 residues long. CDR3 region: CASSFDREQYF. The CDR3 nucleotides read TGCGCCAGCAGCTTTGACAGAGAGCAGTACTTC.